Below, 2 T cell receptor beta chains from the same sample are listed, as sequenced in a study of identical twins (TCRdb year 2016). The library was made by 5' RACE. Data came from an Illumina HiSeq 2000. The public reads were run again by TCRdb, first through fastp at Q25 and then through MiXCR, and only productive beta chains were kept. Every distinct CDR3 protein forms one entry, paired with its most common genes and DNA. The sample records 500,000 to 650,000 distinct CDR3 sequences, around 20% of which are singletons. The top ten hold approximately 0.48% of the sample. The same sample was also studied in work on yellow fever vaccine responses in identical twins.

Sample: CD4+ T cells sorted from blood. These receptors were taken from a woman under 30 in good health.

This clonotype was seen a few times. This rearrangement joins TRBV3-1 to TRBJ2-3, with D tentatively TRBD2 (7 bases). There are 16 residues in the CDR3. The V gene lost 3 bases and the J gene lost 5 bases, with 18 bases spanning the gap. Germline V gene lookup returns CDR1 LGHDT and CDR2 YNNKEL (reference sequence). The CDR3 coding sequence is TGTGCCAGCAGCCACCTCCTGACAAGGGGGGGAGATACGCAGTATTTT. This sequence encodes CASSHLLTRGGDTQYF.

The genes are TRBV7-9 and TRBJ2-5; possibly TRBD2 for D (5 bases). CDR1 and CDR2 from the germline V gene are SEHNR and FQNEAQ (reference sequence). The CDR3 is made up of 14 amino acids. V was cut by 5 bases and J by 4 bases, with 14 bases left in between. Here the CDR3 DNA reads TGTGCCAGCAGCGAGGACGGAGGTCGAGAGACCCAGTACTTC. Its protein is CASSEDGGRETQYF.